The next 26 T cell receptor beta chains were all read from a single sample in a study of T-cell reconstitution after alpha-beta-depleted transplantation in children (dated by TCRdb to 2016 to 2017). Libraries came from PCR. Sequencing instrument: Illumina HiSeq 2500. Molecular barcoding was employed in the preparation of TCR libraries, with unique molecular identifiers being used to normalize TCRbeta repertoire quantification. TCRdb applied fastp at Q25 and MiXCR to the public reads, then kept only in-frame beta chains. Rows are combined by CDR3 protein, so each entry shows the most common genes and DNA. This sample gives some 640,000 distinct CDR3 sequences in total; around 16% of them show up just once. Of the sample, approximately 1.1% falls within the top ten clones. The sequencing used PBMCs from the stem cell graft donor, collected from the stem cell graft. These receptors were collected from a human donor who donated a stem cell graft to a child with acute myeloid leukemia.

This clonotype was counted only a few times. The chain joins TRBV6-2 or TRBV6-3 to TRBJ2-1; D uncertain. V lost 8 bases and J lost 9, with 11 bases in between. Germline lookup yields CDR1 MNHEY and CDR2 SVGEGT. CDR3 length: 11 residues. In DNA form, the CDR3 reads TGTGCCAGCCTTTCGGGCCTTGAGCAGTTCTTC. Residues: CASLSGLEQFF.

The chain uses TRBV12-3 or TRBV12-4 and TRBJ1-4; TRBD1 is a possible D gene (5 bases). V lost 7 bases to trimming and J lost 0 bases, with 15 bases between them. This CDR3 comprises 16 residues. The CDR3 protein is CASTPSRDSTNEKLFF. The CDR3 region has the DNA TGTGCCAGCACACCCAGCCGGGACTCAACTAATGAAAAACTGTTTTTT.

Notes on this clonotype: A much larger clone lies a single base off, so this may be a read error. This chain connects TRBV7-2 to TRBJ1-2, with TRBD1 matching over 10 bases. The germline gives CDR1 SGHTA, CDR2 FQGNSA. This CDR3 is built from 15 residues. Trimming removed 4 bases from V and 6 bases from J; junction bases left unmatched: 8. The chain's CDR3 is CASSSPGQGSNGYTF. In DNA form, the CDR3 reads TGTGCCAGCAGCTCGCCGGGACAGGGGTCTAATGGCTACACCTTC.

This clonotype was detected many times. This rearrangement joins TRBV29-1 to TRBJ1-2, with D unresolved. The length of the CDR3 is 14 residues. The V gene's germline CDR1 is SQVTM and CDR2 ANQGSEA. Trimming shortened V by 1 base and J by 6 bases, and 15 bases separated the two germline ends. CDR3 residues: CSVEGRGGFDGYTF. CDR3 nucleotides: TGCAGCGTTGAAGGTAGAGGAGGGTTTGATGGCTACACCTTC. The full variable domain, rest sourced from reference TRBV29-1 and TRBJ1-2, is SAVISQKPSRDICQRGTSLTIQCQVDSQVTMMFWYRQQPGQSLTLIATANQGSEATYESGFVIDKFPISRPNLTFSTLTVSNMSPEDSSIYLCSVEGRGGFDGYTFGSGTRLTVV.

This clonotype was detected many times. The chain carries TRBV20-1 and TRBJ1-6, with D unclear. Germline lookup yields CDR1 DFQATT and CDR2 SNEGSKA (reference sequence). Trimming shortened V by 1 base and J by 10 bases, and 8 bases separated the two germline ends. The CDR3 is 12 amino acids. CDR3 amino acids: CSARATESPLHF. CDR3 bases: TGCAGTGCTAGAGCAACAGAGTCACCCCTCCACTTT.

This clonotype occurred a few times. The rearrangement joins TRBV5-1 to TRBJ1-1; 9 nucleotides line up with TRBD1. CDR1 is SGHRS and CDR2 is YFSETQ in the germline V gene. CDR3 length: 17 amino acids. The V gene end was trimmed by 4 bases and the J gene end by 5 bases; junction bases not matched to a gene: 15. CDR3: CASSSGTGMTTTTEAFF. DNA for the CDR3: TGCGCCAGCAGCAGCGGGACAGGGATGACAACAACTACTGAAGCTTTCTTT.

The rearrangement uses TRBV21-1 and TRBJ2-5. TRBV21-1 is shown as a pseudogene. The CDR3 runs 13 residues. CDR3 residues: CASTEIPIGTQYF. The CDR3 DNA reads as TGTGCCAGCACTGAGATCCCCATAGGGACCCAGTACTTC.

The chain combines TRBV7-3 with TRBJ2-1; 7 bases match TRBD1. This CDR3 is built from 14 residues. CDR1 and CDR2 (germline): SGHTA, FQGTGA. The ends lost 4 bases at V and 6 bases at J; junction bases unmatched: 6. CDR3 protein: CASSSETGSNEQFF. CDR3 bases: TGTGCCAGCAGCTCCGAGACAGGGTCCAATGAGCAGTTCTTC.

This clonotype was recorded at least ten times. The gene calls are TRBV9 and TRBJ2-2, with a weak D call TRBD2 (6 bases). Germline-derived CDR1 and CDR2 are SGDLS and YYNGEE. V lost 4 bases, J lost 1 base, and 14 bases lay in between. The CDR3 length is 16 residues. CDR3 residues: CASSIHTGENTGELFF. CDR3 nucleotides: TGTGCCAGCAGCATCCATACGGGAGAGAACACCGGGGAGCTGTTTTTT.

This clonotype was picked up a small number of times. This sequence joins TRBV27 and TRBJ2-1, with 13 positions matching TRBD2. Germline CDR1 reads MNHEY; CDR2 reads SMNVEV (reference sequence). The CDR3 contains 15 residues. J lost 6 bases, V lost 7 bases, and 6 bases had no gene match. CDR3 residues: CASKEGTSGANEQFF. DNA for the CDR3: TGTGCCAGCAAAGAGGGGACTAGCGGGGCCAATGAGCAGTTCTTC.

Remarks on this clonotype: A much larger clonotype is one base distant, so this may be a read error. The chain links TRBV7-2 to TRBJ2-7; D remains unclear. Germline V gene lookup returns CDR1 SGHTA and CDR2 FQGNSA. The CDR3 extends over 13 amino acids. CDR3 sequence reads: CASSLSISYQQYF. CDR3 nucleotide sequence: TGTGCCAGCAGCTTATCTATTTCCTACCAGCAGTACTTC.

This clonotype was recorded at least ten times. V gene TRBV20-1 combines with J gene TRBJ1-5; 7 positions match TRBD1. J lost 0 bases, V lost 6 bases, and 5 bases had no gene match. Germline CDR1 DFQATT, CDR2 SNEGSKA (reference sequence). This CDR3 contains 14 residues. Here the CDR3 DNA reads TGCAGTGCCAGGGACAGACCTAGCAATCAGCCCCAGCATTTT. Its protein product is CSARDRPSNQPQHF.

CDR3 amino acids: CASSQAIGTRLEQYF. The CDR3 DNA follows: TGTGCCAGCAGCCAAGCGATTGGTACGCGACTCGAGCAGTACTTC. This chain joins TRBV14 and TRBJ2-7; no clear D gene. In germline, CDR1 is SGHDN, CDR2 FVKESK. The CDR3 totals 15 residues. The germline V and J ends were trimmed by 1 base and 6 bases, with 16 bases remaining between them.

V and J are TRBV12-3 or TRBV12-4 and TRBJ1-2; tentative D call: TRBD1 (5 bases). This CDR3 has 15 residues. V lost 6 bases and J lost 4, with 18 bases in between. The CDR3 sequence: CASSLGDDRGYGYTF. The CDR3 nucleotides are TGTGCCAGCAGCCTAGGGGACGATCGGGGCTATGGCTACACCTTC.

The CDR3 DNA reads as TGTGCCAGCAGCTTAAGACCGCTCGGGGATACGCAGTATTTT. Protein: CASSLRPLGDTQYF. The V and J genes are TRBV7-3 and TRBJ2-3; no reliable D call. This CDR3 comprises 14 residues. CDR1 and CDR2 (germline): SGHTA, FQGTGA. Trimming took off 1 base at V and 6 bases at J, with 11 bases between the two ends.

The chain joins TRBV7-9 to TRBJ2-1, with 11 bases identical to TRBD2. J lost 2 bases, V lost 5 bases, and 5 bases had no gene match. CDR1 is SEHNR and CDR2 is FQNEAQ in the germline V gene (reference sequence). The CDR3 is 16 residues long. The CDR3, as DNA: TGTGCCAGCAGCCCGGTAGCGGGGGGGACCTACAATGAGCAGTTCTTC. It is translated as CASSPVAGGTYNEQFF.

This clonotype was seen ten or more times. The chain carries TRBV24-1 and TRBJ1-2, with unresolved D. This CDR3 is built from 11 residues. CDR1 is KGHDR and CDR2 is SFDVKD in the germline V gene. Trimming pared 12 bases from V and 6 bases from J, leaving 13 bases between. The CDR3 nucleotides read TGTGCCTCCTCATCGGGCGATGGCTACACCTTC. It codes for CASSSGDGYTF.

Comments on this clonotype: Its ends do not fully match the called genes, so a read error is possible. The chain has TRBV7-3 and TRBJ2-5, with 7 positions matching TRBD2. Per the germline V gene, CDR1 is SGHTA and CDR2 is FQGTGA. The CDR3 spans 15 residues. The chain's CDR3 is CASSLSGAGEETQYF. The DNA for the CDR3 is TGTGCCAGCAGTTTAAGCGGGGCTGGGGAAGAGACCCAGTACTTC.

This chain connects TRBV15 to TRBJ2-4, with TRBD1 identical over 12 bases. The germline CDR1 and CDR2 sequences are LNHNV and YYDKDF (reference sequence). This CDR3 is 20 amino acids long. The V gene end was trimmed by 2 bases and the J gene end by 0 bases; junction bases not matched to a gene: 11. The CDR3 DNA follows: TGTGCCACCAGCAGACAACCGGGACAGGGGGCACGTTTAGCCAAAAACATTCAGTACTTC. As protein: CATSRQPGQGARLAKNIQYF. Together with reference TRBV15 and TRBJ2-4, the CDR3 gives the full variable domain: DAMVIQNPRYQVTQFGKPVTLSCSQTLNHNVMYWYQQKSSQAPKLLFHYYDKDFNNEADTPDNFQSRRPNTSFCFLDIRSPGLGDTAMYLCATSRQPGQGARLAKNIQYFGAGTRLSVL.

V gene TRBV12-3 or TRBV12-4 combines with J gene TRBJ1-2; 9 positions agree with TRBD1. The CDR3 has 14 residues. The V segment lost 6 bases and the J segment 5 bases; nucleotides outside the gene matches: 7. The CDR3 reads CASRLGQGGYGYTF. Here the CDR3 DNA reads TGTGCCAGCAGACTGGGACAGGGAGGGTATGGCTACACCTTC.

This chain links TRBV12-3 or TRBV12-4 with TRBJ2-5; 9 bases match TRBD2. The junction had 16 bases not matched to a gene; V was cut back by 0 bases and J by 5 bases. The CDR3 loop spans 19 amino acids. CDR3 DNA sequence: TGTGCCAGCAGTTTAGCGATACGCGGGGGGGCCGTATCGTATGAGACCCAGTACTTC. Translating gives CASSLAIRGGAVSYETQYF.

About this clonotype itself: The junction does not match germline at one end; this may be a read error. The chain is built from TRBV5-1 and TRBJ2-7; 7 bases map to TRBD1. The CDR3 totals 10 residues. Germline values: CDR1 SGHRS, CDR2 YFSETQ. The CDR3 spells CASSLTRQGF. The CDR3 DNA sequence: TGCGCCAGCAGCTTGACCCGACAGGGCTTC.

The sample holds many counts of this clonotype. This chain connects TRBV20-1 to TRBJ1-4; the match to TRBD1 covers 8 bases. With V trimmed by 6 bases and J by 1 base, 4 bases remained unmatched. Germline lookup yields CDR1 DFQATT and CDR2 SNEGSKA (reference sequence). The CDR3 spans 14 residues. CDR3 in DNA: TGCAGTGCGCACAGGGGGGGAACTAATGAAAAACTGTTTTTT. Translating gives CSAHRGGTNEKLFF.

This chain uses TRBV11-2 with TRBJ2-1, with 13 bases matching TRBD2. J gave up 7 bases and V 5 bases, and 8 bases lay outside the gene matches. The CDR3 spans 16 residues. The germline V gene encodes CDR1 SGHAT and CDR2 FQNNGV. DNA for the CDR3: TGTGCCAGCAGCCCCCGGACTAGCGGGGGTTGGAATGAGCAGTTCTTC. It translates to CASSPRTSGGWNEQFF.

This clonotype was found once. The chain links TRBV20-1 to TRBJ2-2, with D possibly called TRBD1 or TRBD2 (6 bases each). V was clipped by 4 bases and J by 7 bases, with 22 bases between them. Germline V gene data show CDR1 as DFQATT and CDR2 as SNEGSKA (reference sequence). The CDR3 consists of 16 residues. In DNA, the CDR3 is TGCAGTGCTAAAGTCCGAGGGGGGCCTTCGGGCGGGGAGCTGTTTTTT. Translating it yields CSAKVRGGPSGGELFF.

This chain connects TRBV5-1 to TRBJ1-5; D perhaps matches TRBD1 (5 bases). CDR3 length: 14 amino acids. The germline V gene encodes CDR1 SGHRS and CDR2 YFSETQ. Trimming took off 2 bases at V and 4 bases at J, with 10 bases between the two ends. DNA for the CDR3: TGCGCCAGCAGCTTAATACCAGGGAATCAGCCCCAGCATTTT. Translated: CASSLIPGNQPQHF.